Reported below is one T cell receptor (beta chain). Its matching antigen is unknown. TCRdb reanalysed the reads using MiXCR and keeps one entry per CDR3 protein. The sample shows approximately 340,000 distinct CDR3 sequences, 25% to 30% of them seen only once. This CDR3 comprises 17 residues. The V and J ends lost 1 base and 0 bases respectively, with 10 bases between them. Germline-derived CDR1 and CDR2 are SGHVS and FQNEAQ. The sample belongs to a study of T cell repertoires in cytomegalovirus infection. Study-wide context: Selected CMV epitopes included recently identified HLA-C-restricted ones as well as well-studied HLA-B-restricted ones. Public TCR beta signatures were indicative of both CMV infection and a matching HLA type.

The study, taken as a whole, reports: The cumulative frequency of public TCR beta families identified carriers of CMV plus the relevant HLA.

This receptor was taken from a human donor in good health (CMV status not recorded). Some clones in this sample may be carry-over from other donors' samples. Here the sequenced sample was cultured PBMCs, taken from culture after CMV antigen stimulation. This chain links TRBV7-8 with TRBJ1-6; unclear D gene. This chain's CDR3 is CASSLEGRSSYNSPLHF. CDR3 DNA sequence: TGTGCCAGCAGCTTAGAGGGCAGAAGCTCCTATAATTCACCCCTCCACTTT.